This TCR beta chain comes out of a study of blood T cell repertoires in COVID-19. Across the study: Collection of acute and convalescent COVID-19 samples took place in the United States, Italy and Spain. Sources were T cells, B-cell-depleted T cells, or PBMCs; the material itself was cDNA or gDNA.

In the original processing: Amplification with reference gene primers provided the estimates of nucleated cell counts. Here immunoSEQ multiplex PCR was the method, and the copy in TCRdb shows in-frame clones only, minus some. V and J calls and clone size are as listed in that table; D and trimming were resolved from the DNA. This table holds roughly 160,000 clones, less than 85% found once. The sequenced sample was peripheral blood. This sequence originates from a woman in her sixties or seventies with COVID-19, enrolled during active disease.

This CDR3 is CAWSVSGSPYNEQFF. The CDR3, as DNA: TGTGCCTGGAGCGTTAGCGGGAGCCCCTACAATGAGCAGTTCTTC. V and J are TRBV30 and TRBJ2-1; 9 nucleotides match TRBD2. CDR3 length: 15 residues. Germline CDR1 is GTSNPN and CDR2 is SVGIG (reference sequence). The ends lost 3 bases at V and 2 bases at J; junction bases unmatched: 5.